This TCR beta chain was identified during a study of PD-1 blockade in classical Hodgkin lymphoma. TCRdb's copy holds only in-frame clones and misses some; the assay was immunoSEQ multiplex PCR. The table has some 28,000 clones, 91% seen once; the top ten hold 3.5% to 4%. As for time point: newly diagnosed, previously untreated cHL patient sample. Researchers used newly diagnosed, untreated classical Hodgkin lymphoma PBMCs for comparison. Germline loops: CDR1 MNHEY, CDR2 SMNVEV (reference sequence). The CDR3 totals 16 residues. The J segment lost 2 bases and the V segment lost 3 bases, leaving 5 bases of the junction unmatched. This clone showed up just a few times. As yet, its antigen is unknown. Whole-study results and caveats: As was reported, newly diagnosed patients showed lower baseline TCR diversity than healthy donors did. No one has yet defined what causes the repertoire differences, which may be disease activity or prior therapy.

The sample comprised peripheral blood mononuclear cells (PBMCs). The sequence was obtained from a human donor with classical Hodgkin lymphoma. The chain is built from TRBV27 and TRBJ2-7, with 12 bases lining up with TRBD2. CDR3 sequence reads: CASSFLAGGEAYEQYF. As DNA, the CDR3 is TGTGCCAGCAGTTTTCTAGCGGGAGGGGAGGCCTACGAGCAGTACTTC.